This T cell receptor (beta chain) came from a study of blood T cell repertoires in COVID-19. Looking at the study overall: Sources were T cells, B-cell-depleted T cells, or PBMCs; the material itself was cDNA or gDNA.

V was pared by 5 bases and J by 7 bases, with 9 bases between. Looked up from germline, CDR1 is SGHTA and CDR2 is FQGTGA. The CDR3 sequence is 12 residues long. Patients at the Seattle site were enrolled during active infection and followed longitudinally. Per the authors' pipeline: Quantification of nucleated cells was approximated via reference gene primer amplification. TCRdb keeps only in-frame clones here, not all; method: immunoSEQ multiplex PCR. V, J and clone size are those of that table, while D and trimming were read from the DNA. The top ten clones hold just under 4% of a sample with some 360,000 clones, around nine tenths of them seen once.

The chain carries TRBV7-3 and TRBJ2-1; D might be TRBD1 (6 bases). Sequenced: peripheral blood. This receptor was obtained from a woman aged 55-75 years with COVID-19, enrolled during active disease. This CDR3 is CASSPDRNEQFF. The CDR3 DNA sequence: TGTGCCAGCAGCCCGGACAGAAATGAGCAGTTCTTC.